The 21 T cell receptor beta chains reported below all come from one sample, sequenced in a study of T cells in Graves' hyperthyroidism and ophthalmopathy. Amplification targeted TCR beta CDR3 regions from RNA transcripts. Using the HTBI primer set, a first-round RT-PCR was run on the TCR CDR3. TCRdb recomputed calls from the multiplex PCR reads with MiXCR, one row per CDR3 protein. The sample holds nearly 600,000 distinct CDR3 sequences; approximately 15% are singletons and the top ten take roughly 7%. The sequenced sample was blood. Every receptor here comes from a woman between 18 and 29 years old with Graves' ophthalmopathy.

This clonotype was counted between two and nine times. This chain uses TRBV19 with TRBJ1-5; D gene ambiguous. The CDR3 has 12 residues. With 3 bases removed from V and 6 bases from J, the gap between germline ends came to 6 bases. From germline, CDR1 is LNHDA and CDR2 SQIVND (reference sequence). The CDR3 DNA is TGTGCCAGTAGTATTCGGGCTCAGCCCCAGCATTTT. Translated: CASSIRAQPQHF.

This clonotype occurred many times. The rearrangement links TRBV7-6 to TRBJ2-3, with D perhaps matching TRBD2 (7 bases). The length of the CDR3 is 16 residues. Germline V gives CDR1 SGHVS, CDR2 FNYEAQ. Deletions cut 2 bases from V and 0 bases from J, with 12 bases between. Written as DNA, the CDR3 is TGTGCCAGCAGCTTACGGGGGGCATCGAGCACAGATACGCAGTATTTT. This translates into CASSLRGASSTDTQYF. The whole variable domain, filled in from reference TRBV7-6 and TRBJ2-3, reads GAGVSQSPRYKVTKRGQDVALRCDPISGHVSLYWYRQALGQGPEFLTYFNYEAQQDKSGLPNDRFSAERPEGSISTLTIQRTEQRDSAMYRCASSLRGASSTDTQYFGPGTRLTVL.

The V and J genes are TRBV12-5 and TRBJ2-5; the match to TRBD1 covers 7 bases. V lost 0 bases to trimming and J lost 5 bases; unmatched junction nucleotides: 9. In germline, CDR1 is LGHNT, CDR2 FRNRAP. CDR3 length: 16 amino acids. In DNA, the CDR3 is TGTGCTAGTGGTTTGGTGTGGACAGGAGGCGGGGAGACCCAGTACTTC. Translated: CASGLVWTGGGETQYF.

The chain recombines TRBV19 with TRBJ2-1; 9 bases fit TRBD2. Losses at the gene ends were 3 bases for V and 8 bases for J; bases not matched to a gene: 8. Germline-derived CDR1 and CDR2 are LNHDA and SQIVND (reference sequence). This CDR3 is 15 amino acids long. Written as DNA, the CDR3 is TGTGCCAGTAGTATTGGGCTAGCGGGATTATATGAGCAGTTCTTC. It yields the protein CASSIGLAGLYEQFF.

This clonotype was counted ten times or more. The chain is built from TRBV2 and TRBJ2-1; 8 nucleotides line up with TRBD2. Unmatched junction bases numbered 15, after V lost 7 bases and J lost 10 bases. This CDR3 comprises 15 residues. Germline V gene sequence: CDR1 SNHLY, CDR2 FYNNEI. The CDR3 sequence is CASTVTAGGSSEQFF. CDR3 sequence (DNA): TGTGCCAGCACCGTTACGGCGGGAGGTTCTTCGGAGCAGTTCTTC.

This clonotype was seen many times. The J gene is TRBJ2-3, the V gene TRBV11-2; 10 nucleotides agree with TRBD1. The CDR3 is 16 residues long. Germline CDR1 is SGHAT and CDR2 is FQNNGV. V was clipped by 0 bases and J by 4 bases; unmatched bases: 4. CDR3 nucleotides: TGTGCCAGCAGCTTAGATGCGACAGGGGGCGCAGATACGCAGTATTTT. It yields the protein CASSLDATGGADTQYF. The variable domain in full, with the rest retrieved from reference TRBV11-2 and TRBJ2-3, is EAGVAQSPRYKIIEKRQSVAFWCNPISGHATLYWYQQILGQGPKLLIQFQNNGVVDDSQLPKDRFSAERLKGVDSTLKIQPAKLEDSAVYLCASSLDATGGADTQYFGPGTRLTVL.

J is TRBJ2-1 and V is TRBV20-1; 8 nucleotides align to TRBD2. This CDR3 has 17 residues. Unmatched junction bases numbered 15, after V lost 0 bases and J lost 8 bases. The germline V gene encodes CDR1 DFQATT and CDR2 SNEGSKA (reference sequence). In DNA form, the CDR3 reads TGCAGTGCTAGAGATTTTTTGGCTAGCGGGCATTTGGATGAGCAGTTCTTC. Its translation is CSARDFLASGHLDEQFF.

This clonotype was found many times. The chain joins TRBV7-2 to TRBJ2-5; 7 nucleotides line up with TRBD1. The CDR3 sequence is 13 residues long. Looked up from germline, CDR1 is SGHTA and CDR2 is FQGNSA. With 10 bases clipped from V and 4 bases from J, the junction kept 9 bases outside the gene matches. The CDR3 DNA is TGTGCCACTTCCGTGGCAGGGGGAGAGACCCAGTACTTC. This sequence encodes CATSVAGGETQYF.

This clonotype was recorded many times. The chain carries TRBV29-1 and TRBJ2-1; 8 nucleotides align to TRBD2. The J segment lost 5 bases and the V segment lost 7 bases, leaving 16 bases of the junction unmatched. The length of the CDR3 is 16 residues. CDR1 and CDR2 (germline): SQVTM, ANQGSEA. Here the CDR3 reads CSAQSLLAERNNEQFF. The CDR3 nucleotides are TGCAGCGCCCAGTCACTACTAGCGGAAAGAAACAATGAGCAGTTCTTC.

This clonotype was counted a few times. The junction departs from germline at one end; a sequencing error may be responsible. The chain joins TRBV7-6 to TRBJ1-5; D gene unclear. CDR1 is SGHVS and CDR2 is FNYEAQ in the germline V gene. CDR3 length equals 13 residues. The CDR3 coding sequence is TGTGCCAGCAGCTTAGTCCCGGACTCCCCTCTGAATTTT. The encoded protein is CASSLVPDSPLNF.

At least ten counts were recorded for this clonotype. The chain uses TRBV20-1 and TRBJ2-7; possibly TRBD2 for D (6 bases). The CDR3 consists of 15 residues. Per the germline V gene, CDR1 is DFQATT and CDR2 is SNEGSKA (reference sequence). The germline V and J ends were trimmed by 5 bases and 0 bases, with 17 bases remaining between them. The CDR3 protein is CSAPNSGFGSYEQYF. In nucleotides, the CDR3 is TGCAGTGCTCCTAATAGCGGTTTCGGCTCCTACGAGCAGTACTTC.

The rearrangement joins TRBV30 to TRBJ2-7; a possible D gene is TRBD1 (5 bases). Germline CDR1 GTSNPN, CDR2 SVGIG (reference sequence). The CDR3 is 13 amino acids. V lost 2 bases, J lost 5 bases, and 13 bases lay in between. The CDR3 sequence is CAWSQGTRHEQYF. The CDR3 DNA sequence: TGTGCCTGGAGTCAGGGTACCCGGCACGAGCAGTACTTC.

In this sample, this clonotype turned up a few times. The chain uses TRBV9 and TRBJ1-1; D might be TRBD1 (5 bases). V was shortened by 0 bases and J by 6 bases, with 6 bases between the two germline ends. This CDR3 has 12 residues. Germline V CDR1 and CDR2: SGDLS, YYNGEE. This CDR3 reads CASSVGGPEAFF. The CDR3, as DNA: TGTGCCAGCAGCGTAGGGGGCCCTGAAGCTTTCTTT.

This clonotype was observed at least ten times. This rearrangement joins TRBV11-2 to TRBJ2-1; D not resolved. The CDR3 sequence is 16 residues long. V lost 2 bases, J lost 9 bases, and 20 bases lay in between. Germline V gene data show CDR1 as SGHAT and CDR2 as FQNNGV. CDR3 sequence: CASSLFRGVPWSEQFF. CDR3 coding DNA: TGTGCCAGCAGCTTATTCCGTGGGGTCCCTTGGAGTGAGCAGTTCTTC. The entire variable domain, with the rest obtained from reference TRBV11-2 and TRBJ2-1, is as follows: EAGVAQSPRYKIIEKRQSVAFWCNPISGHATLYWYQQILGQGPKLLIQFQNNGVVDDSQLPKDRFSAERLKGVDSTLKIQPAKLEDSAVYLCASSLFRGVPWSEQFFGPGTRLTVL.

The rearrangement joins TRBV20-1 to TRBJ2-1; TRBD2 aligns across 8 bases. Losses at the gene ends were 3 bases for V and 3 bases for J; bases not matched to a gene: 13. The germline V gene encodes CDR1 DFQATT and CDR2 SNEGSKA (reference sequence). The CDR3 has 17 residues. The CDR3 DNA sequence: TGCAGTGCTAGGATCGGGAGCGGGAGAGGGGGCTACAATGAGCAGTTCTTC. Its translation is CSARIGSGRGGYNEQFF.

At least ten counts were recorded for this clonotype. This sequence joins TRBV7-3 and TRBJ2-1, with 8 bases aligning to TRBD1. The CDR3 is made up of 12 amino acids. V lost 5 bases and J lost 9; bases outside the gene matches: 3. CDR1 is SGHTA, CDR2 FQGTGA, per germline. The CDR3 spells CASSAQGGEQFF. The CDR3 DNA sequence: TGTGCCAGCAGCGCACAGGGGGGTGAGCAGTTCTTC.

This clonotype was counted once. It may be a read error: a sequence one base away is much more abundant. V and J are TRBV7-9 and TRBJ2-2; 10 bases are a match to TRBD1. Germline assignment: CDR1 SEHNR and CDR2 FQNEAQ (reference sequence). The CDR3 has 14 residues. The CDR3 DNA sequence: TGTGCCAGCAGTTGGACAGGGGGGACCGGGGAGCCGTTTTTT. It specifies CASSWTGGTGEPFF.

This clonotype was seen just once. The rearrangement uses TRBV5-6 and TRBJ2-7; a possible D gene is TRBD1 (5 bases). With 3 bases removed from V and 6 bases from J, the gap between germline ends came to 19 bases. In germline, CDR1 is SGHDT, CDR2 YYEEEE. The CDR3 is 15 amino acids. CDR3 protein: CASSWRQYLRGEQYF. The CDR3 DNA reads TGTGCCAGCAGCTGGCGACAGTATCTAAGAGGCGAGCAGTACTTC.

Only a few counts were recorded for this clonotype. V gene TRBV19 combines with J gene TRBJ2-2; D gene ambiguous. Germline V gene lookup returns CDR1 LNHDA and CDR2 SQIVND (reference sequence). Trimming took 8 bases from V and 6 from J, leaving 10 bases between them. The CDR3 covers 12 residues. The CDR3 region is CASLQAAGELFF. The CDR3 region has the DNA TGTGCCAGTTTGCAGGCAGCCGGGGAGCTGTTTTTT.

There are a few counts of this clonotype. The chain has TRBV11-2 and TRBJ2-3; a possible D gene is TRBD2 (6 bases). The germline V and J ends were trimmed by 8 bases and 2 bases, with 23 bases remaining between them. The CDR3 sequence is 17 residues long. Germline V gene data show CDR1 as SGHAT and CDR2 as FQNNGV. The CDR3 DNA reads TGTGCCAGCTCACCGGAGGGGACTCCTATTGACACAGATACGCAGTATTTT. Amino acids: CASSPEGTPIDTDTQYF.

The chain couples TRBV7-3 to TRBJ2-1, with 9 bases identical to TRBD2. The CDR3 contains 18 residues. Trimming at V came to 1 base and at J to 8 bases, leaving 15 bases not matched to a gene. Per the germline V gene, CDR1 is SGHTA and CDR2 is FQGTGA. CDR3 DNA sequence: TGTGCCAGCAGCTTAATGAGGGCCGGTAGCGGGAGTCAGGATGAGCAGTTCTTC. It specifies CASSLMRAGSGSQDEQFF. Supplemented by reference TRBV7-3 and TRBJ2-1, the full variable domain reads GAGVSQTPSNKVTEKGKYVELRCDPISGHTALYWYRQSLGQGPEFLIYFQGTGAADDSGLPNDRFFAVRPEGSVSTLKIQRTERGDSAVYLCASSLMRAGSGSQDEQFFGPGTRLTVL.